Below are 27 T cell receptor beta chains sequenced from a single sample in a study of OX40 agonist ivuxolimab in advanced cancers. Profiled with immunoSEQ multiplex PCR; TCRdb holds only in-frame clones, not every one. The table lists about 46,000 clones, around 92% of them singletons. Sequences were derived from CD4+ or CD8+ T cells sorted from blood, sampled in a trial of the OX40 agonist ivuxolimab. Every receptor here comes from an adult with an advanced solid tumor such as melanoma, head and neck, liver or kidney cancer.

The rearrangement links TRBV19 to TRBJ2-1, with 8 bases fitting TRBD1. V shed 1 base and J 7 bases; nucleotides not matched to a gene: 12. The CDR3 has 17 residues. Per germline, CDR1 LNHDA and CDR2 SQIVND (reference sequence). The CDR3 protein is CASSIAYFGQGYNEQFF. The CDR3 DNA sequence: TGTGCCAGTAGTATAGCTTATTTTGGACAGGGATATAATGAGCAGTTCTTC.

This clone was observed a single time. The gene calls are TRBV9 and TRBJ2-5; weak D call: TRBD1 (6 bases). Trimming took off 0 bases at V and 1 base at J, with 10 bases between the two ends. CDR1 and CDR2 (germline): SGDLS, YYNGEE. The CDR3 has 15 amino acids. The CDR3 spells CASSVDGGVQETQYF. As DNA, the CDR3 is TGTGCCAGCAGCGTAGATGGGGGCGTCCAAGAGACCCAGTACTTC.

CDR3 sequence (DNA): TGTGCCACCGGCGTGTGGGCTTTCTTT. As protein: CATGVWAFF. This chain joins TRBV21-1 and TRBJ1-1. TRBV21-1 is a pseudogene. The CDR3 totals 9 residues.

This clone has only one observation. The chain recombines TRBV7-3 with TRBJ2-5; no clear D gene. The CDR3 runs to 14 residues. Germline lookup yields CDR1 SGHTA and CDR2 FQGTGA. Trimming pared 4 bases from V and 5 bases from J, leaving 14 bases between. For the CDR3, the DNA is TGTGCCAGCAGCTCGGGCCCGGACCCCGAGACCCAGTACTTC. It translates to CASSSGPDPETQYF.

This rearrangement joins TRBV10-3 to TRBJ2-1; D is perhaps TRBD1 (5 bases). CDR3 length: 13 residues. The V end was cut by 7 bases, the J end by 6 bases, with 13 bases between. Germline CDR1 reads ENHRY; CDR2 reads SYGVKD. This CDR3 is CAITQGGFNEQFF. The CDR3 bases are TGTGCCATCACCCAGGGCGGCTTCAATGAGCAGTTCTTC.

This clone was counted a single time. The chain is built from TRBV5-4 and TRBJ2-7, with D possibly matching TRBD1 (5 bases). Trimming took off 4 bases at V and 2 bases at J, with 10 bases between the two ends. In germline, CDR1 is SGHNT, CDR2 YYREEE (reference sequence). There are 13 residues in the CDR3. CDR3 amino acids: CASSSRQPYEQYF. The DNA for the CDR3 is TGTGCCAGCAGCAGCCGACAGCCCTACGAGCAGTACTTC.

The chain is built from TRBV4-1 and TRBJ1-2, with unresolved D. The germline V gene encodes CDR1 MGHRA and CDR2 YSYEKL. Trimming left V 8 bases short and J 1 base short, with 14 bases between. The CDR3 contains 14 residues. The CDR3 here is CASRPARVNYGYTF. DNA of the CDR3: TGCGCCAGCCGCCCAGCTCGGGTTAACTATGGCTACACCTTC.

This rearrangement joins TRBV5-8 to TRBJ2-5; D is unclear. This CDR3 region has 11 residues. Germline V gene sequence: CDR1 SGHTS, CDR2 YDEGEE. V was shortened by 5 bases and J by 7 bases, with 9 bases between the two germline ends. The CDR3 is CASSPSGTQYF. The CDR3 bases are TGTGCCAGCAGTCCCTCCGGGACCCAGTACTTC.

CDR3 coding DNA: TGTGCCAGCAGTTTTGGGACAGGAGAGTACGAGCAGTACTTC. Protein sequence: CASSFGTGEYEQYF. The chain uses TRBV27 and TRBJ2-7, with 8 bases aligning to TRBD1. Germline V gene lookup returns CDR1 MNHEY and CDR2 SMNVEV (reference sequence). The CDR3 sequence is 14 residues long. V dropped 3 bases and J dropped 4; count of bases not matched to a gene: 5.

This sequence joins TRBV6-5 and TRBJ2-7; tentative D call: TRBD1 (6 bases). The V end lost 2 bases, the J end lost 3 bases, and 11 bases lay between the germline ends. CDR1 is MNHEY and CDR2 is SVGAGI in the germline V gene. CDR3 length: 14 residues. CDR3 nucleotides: TGTGCCAGCAGTTACGGCAGGGGTTACTACGAGCAGTACTTC. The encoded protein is CASSYGRGYYEQYF.

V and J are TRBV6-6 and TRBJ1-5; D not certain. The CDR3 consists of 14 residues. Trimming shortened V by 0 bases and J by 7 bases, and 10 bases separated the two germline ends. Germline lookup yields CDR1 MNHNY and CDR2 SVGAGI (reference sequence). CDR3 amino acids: CASSYSGGSQPQHF. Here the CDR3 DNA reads TGTGCCAGCAGTTACTCTGGAGGAAGCCAGCCCCAGCATTTT.

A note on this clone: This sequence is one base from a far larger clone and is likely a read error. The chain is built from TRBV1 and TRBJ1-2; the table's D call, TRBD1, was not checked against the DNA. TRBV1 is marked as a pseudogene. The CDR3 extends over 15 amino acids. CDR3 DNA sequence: TGCACCAGCAGCCAACCCAGGCTTAGATTCTGGGGCTACACCTTC. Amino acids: CTSSQPRLRFWGYTF.

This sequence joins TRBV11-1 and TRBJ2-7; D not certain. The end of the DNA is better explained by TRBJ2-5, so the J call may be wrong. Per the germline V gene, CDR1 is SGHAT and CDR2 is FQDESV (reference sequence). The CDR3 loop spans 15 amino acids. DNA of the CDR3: TGTGCCAGCAGCCTTACAGCCTACCTCCAAGAGACCCAGTACTTC. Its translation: CASSLTAYLQETQYF.

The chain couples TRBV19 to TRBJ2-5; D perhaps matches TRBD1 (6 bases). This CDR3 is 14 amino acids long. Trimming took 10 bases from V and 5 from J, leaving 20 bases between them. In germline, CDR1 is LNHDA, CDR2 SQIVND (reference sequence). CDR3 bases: TGTGCCAATCCTCGGACAGTGGGTCGGGAGACCCAGTACTTC. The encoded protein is CANPRTVGRETQYF.

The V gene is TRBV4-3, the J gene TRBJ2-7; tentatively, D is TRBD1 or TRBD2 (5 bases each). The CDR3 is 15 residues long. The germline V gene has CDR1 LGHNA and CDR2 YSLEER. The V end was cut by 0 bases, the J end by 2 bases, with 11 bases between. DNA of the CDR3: TGCGCCAGCAGCCAAGATGGGACCGGGACCTACGAGCAGTACTTC. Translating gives CASSQDGTGTYEQYF.

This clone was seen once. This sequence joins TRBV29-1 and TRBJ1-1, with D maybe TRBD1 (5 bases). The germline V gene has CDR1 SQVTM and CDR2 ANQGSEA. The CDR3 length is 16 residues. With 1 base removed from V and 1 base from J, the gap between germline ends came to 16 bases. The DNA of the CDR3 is TGCAGCGTTGAAGTCTGGTTCGGGGGGGAGAACACTGAAGCTTTCTTT. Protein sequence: CSVEVWFGGENTEAFF.

In DNA, the CDR3 is TGTGCCAGCAGCAAAGGGTCGGAGACTGAAGCTTTCTTT. Its protein is CASSKGSETEAFF. The V and J genes are TRBV21-1 and TRBJ1-1. TRBV21-1 is annotated as a pseudogene. This CDR3 has 13 residues.

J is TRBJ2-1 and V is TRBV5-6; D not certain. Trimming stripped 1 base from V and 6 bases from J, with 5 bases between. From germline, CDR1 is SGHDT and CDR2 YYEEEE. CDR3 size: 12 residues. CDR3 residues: CASSLTRNEQFF. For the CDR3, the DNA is TGTGCCAGCAGCTTGACACGCAATGAGCAGTTCTTC.

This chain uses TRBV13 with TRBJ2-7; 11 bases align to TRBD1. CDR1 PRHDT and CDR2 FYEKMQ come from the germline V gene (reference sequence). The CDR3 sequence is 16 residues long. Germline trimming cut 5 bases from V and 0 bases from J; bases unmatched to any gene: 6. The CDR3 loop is CASSGGTGGNSYEQYF. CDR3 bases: TGTGCCAGCAGCGGAGGGACAGGGGGAAACTCCTACGAGCAGTACTTC.

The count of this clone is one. The DNA for the CDR3 is TGTGCCAGCTCGTTTGGAGGGCCGGGTGGCTATGGCTACACCTTC. Translation: CASSFGGPGGYGYTF. This chain connects TRBV27 to TRBJ1-2; no clear D. Germline loops: CDR1 MNHEY, CDR2 SMNVEV (reference sequence). This CDR3 has 15 amino acids. V was cut by 8 bases and J by 4 bases, with 20 bases left in between.

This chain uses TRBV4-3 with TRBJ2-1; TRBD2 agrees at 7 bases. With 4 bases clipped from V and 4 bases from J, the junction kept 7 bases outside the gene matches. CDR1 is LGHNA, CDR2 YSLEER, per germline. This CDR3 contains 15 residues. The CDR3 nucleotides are TGCGCCAGCAGCCTCCGGGACTATGCATACAATGAGCAGTTCTTC. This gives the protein CASSLRDYAYNEQFF.

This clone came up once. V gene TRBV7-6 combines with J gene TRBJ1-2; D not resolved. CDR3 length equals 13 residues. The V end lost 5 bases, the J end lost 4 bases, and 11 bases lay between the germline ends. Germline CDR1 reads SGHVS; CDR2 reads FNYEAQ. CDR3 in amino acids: CASSPVGVYGYTF. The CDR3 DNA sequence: TGTGCCAGCAGCCCCGTCGGGGTCTATGGCTACACCTTC.

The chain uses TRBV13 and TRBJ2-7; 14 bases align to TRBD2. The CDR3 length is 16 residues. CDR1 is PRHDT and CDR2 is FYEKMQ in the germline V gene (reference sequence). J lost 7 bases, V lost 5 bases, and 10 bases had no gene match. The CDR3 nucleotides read TGTGCCAGCAGCCCCACCGGGACTAGCGGGAGTCGTGAGCAGTACTTC. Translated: CASSPTGTSGSREQYF.

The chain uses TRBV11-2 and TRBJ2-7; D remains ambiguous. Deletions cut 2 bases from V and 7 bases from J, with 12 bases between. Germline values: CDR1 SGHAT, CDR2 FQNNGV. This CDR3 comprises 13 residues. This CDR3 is CASSLSHLWEQYF. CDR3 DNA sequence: TGTGCCAGCAGCTTATCTCATTTATGGGAGCAGTACTTC.

DNA for the CDR3: TGTGCCAGCAGCCAAGATTCTCGACTCTGGGAGAACCTTGATACGCAGTATTTT. Translation: CASSQDSRLWENLDTQYF. The V gene is TRBV14, the J gene TRBJ2-3, with D possibly TRBD2 on 5 matching bases. Per germline, CDR1 SGHDN and CDR2 FVKESK. V was clipped by 0 bases and J by 6 bases, with 22 bases between them. CDR3 length equals 18 residues.

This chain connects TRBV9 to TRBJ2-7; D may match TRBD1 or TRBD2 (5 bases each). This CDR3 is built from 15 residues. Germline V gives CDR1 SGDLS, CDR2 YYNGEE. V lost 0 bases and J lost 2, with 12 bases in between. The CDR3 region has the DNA TGTGCCAGCAGCGTAGTTGGGACGGACACCTACGAGCAGTACTTC. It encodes CASSVVGTDTYEQYF.

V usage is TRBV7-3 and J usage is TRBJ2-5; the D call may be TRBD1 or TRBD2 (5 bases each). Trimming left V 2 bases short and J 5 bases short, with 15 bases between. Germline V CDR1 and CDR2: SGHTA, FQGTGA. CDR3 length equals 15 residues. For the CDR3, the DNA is TGTGCCAGCAGCTTAGGGGCCAGGCCGGGGGAGACCCAGTACTTC. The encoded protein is CASSLGARPGETQYF.